This T cell receptor beta chain was captured by sequencing in a study of blood T cell repertoires in COVID-19. For the study at large: The study drew acute and convalescent COVID-19 samples from the United States, Italy and Spain. Sources were T cells, B-cell-depleted T cells, or PBMCs; the material itself was cDNA or gDNA.

The CDR3 consists of 16 residues. Germline CDR1 is MRHNA and CDR2 is SNTAGT. V dropped 4 bases and J dropped 0; count of bases not matched to a gene: 3. Authors' methods: From reference gene primer amplification, estimates of nucleated cell counts were derived. Profiled with immunoSEQ multiplex PCR; TCRdb holds only in-frame clones, not every one. V and J calls and clone size are copied from that table; D and trimming were computed from the DNA. The sample lists 20,000 or so clones, 65% to 85% occurring once. The receptor comes from a human donor in a cohort sampled during active COVID-19. This chain uses TRBV6-4 with TRBJ2-6, with 7 bases fitting TRBD1. Sample: peripheral blood. This chain's CDR3 is CASSGTGNSGANVLTF. CDR3 nucleotides: TGTGCCAGCAGTGGGACAGGTAACTCTGGGGCCAACGTCCTGACTTTC.